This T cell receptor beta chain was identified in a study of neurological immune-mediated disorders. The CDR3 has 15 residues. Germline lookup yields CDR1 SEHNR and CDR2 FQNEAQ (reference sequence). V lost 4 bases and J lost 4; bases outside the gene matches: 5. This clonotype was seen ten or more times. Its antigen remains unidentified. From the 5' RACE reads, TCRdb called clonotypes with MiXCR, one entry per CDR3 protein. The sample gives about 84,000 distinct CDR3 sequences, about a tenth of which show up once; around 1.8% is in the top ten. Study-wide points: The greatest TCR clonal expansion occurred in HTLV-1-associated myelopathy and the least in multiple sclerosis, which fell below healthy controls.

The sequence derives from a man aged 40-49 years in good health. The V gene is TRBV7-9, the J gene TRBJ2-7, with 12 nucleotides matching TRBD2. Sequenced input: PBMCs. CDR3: CASSSPSGGGYEQYF. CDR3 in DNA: TGTGCCAGCAGCTCCCCTAGCGGGGGGGGATACGAGCAGTACTTC.